This TCR beta chain was recovered during a study of siplizumab effects on memory and regulatory T cells. Measured with immunoSEQ multiplex PCR; TCRdb has only the in-frame clones, and not every one. This sample yields approximately 82,000 clones, of which roughly 86% are seen a single time; around 1.4% belongs to the top ten. In germline, CDR1 is SGDLS, CDR2 YYNGEE. This CDR3 has 13 residues. Trimming cost V 0 bases and J 10 bases, with 11 bases left between them. Sequenced input: Tregs sorted from blood. This receptor was obtained from a human donor in good health. This sequence joins TRBV9 and TRBJ2-1, with D hard to call. The CDR3 spells CASSVGGVNEQFF. Written as DNA, the CDR3 is TGTGCCAGCAGCGTAGGTGGGGTCAACGAGCAGTTCTTC.